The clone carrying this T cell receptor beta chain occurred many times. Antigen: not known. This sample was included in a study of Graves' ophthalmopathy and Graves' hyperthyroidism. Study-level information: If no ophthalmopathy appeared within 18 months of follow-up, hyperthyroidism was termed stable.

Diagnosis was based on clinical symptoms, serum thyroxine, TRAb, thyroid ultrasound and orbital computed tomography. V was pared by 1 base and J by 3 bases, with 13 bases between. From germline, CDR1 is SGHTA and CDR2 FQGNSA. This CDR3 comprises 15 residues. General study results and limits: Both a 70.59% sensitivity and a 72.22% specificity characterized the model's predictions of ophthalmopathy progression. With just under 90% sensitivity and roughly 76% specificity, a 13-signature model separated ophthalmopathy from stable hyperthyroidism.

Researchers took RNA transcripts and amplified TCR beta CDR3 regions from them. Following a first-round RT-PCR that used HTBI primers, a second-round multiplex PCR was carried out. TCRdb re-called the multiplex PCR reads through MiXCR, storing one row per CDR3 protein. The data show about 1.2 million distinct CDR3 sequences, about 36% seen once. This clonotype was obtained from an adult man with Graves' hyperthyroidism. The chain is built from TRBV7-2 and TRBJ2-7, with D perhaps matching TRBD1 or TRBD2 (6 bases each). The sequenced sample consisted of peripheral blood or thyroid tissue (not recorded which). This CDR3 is CASSLVRGVDYEQYF. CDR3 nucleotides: TGTGCCAGCAGCTTAGTTAGGGGGGTAGACTACGAGCAGTACTTC.